Below, one T cell receptor beta chain is given with its context. Its cognate antigen is unknown. This CDR3 spans 15 amino acids. The method was immunoSEQ multiplex PCR; TCRdb's version includes in-frame clones alone and lacks a portion of them. The sample lists 150,000 to 190,000 clones, 75% to 90% occurring once. The data originate from a study of T cell responses to AZD1222 COVID-19 vaccine. Study outcomes and limitations: The donor cohort was predominantly white British with a female majority, and clonal diversity may have been underestimated. Spike-specific TCR breadth and depth rose after two AZD1222 doses. Of the AZD1222 recipients, only six or seven were seropositive at baseline. Spike-wide vaccine-associated CD4 TCRs dominated at 160-218 and 743-854.

The sequences come from peripheral blood, collected after recovery from COVID-19. The V gene is TRBV12-2, the J gene TRBJ2-5; the table assigns TRBD1, which was not confirmed against the DNA. TRBV12-2 is a pseudogene. The clonotype was recovered from an adult who had recovered from COVID-19. CDR3 sequence reads: CASRFDTGGQETQYF. CDR3 bases: TGTGCAAGTCGCTTTGACACAGGGGGCCAAGAGACCCAGTACTTC.